This TCR beta chain was captured in a study of blood T cell repertoires in COVID-19. Donors were grouped by their self-reported clinical history. Individuals in the exposed group had encountered a COVID-19 case within 2 weeks preceding study entry. CDR1 and CDR2 from the germline V gene are MNHEY and SMNVEV (reference sequence). Trimming pared 0 bases from V and 6 bases from J, leaving 15 bases between. The CDR3 is 17 amino acids. Under the authors' procedure: Amplified reference gene primers provided the basis for estimating nucleated cell counts. Here immunoSEQ multiplex PCR was the method, and the copy in TCRdb shows in-frame clones only, minus some. The DNA was the basis for D and trimming; V, J and clone size are from that table. The sample yields about 150,000 clones, 87% seen once.

The TCR was taken from a middle-aged woman who had been exposed to COVID-19. Source material: PBMCs or T cells enriched from blood (not recorded which). This sequence joins TRBV27 and TRBJ1-6; D perhaps matches TRBD1 (5 bases). CDR3 sequence reads: CASSLSGGTFFNSPLHF. DNA for the CDR3: TGTGCCAGCAGTTTATCGGGCGGGACTTTTTTTAATTCACCCCTCCACTTT.